What follows are 4 T cell receptor beta chains derived from one specimen sequenced in a study of blood T cell repertoires in COVID-19. TCRdb's table, derived via immunoSEQ multiplex PCR, lists solely in-frame clones and lacks some. The sample contains 130,000 to 150,000 clones, 80% to 90% of which appear only once. Sequenced input: peripheral blood. These TCRs come from a woman in her fifties or sixties with COVID-19, enrolled during active disease.

The gene calls are TRBV4-2 and TRBJ2-1, with TRBD2 matching 8 bases. The V segment lost 3 bases and the J segment 3 bases; nucleotides outside the gene matches: 7. CDR3 size: 16 residues. CDR1 and CDR2 from the germline V gene are LGHNA and YNFKEQ. As DNA, the CDR3 is TGTGCCAGCAGCCAGGACGGGGGGGCCAACTACAATGAGCAGTTCTTC. Residues: CASSQDGGANYNEQFF.

The J gene is TRBJ2-6, the V gene TRBV4-1; D is ambiguous. The CDR3 consists of 14 residues. Germline loops: CDR1 MGHRA, CDR2 YSYEKL. V was clipped by 4 bases and J by 0 bases, with 4 bases between them. Here the CDR3 reads CASSLYSGANVLTF. The DNA for the CDR3 is TGCGCCAGCAGCCTCTACTCTGGGGCCAACGTCCTGACTTTC.

With respect to this clone: Germline is not matched at one junction end, which may reflect a read error. The rearrangement joins TRBV7-7 to TRBJ2-1, with TRBD1 matching over 8 bases. The CDR3 is made up of 15 amino acids. Germline V gene data show CDR1 as SSHAT and CDR2 as FNYEAQ (reference sequence). The CDR3 DNA is TGTGCTAGCAGTAAGACAGGGGCTACTGGCAATGAGCAGTTCTTC. It translates to CASSKTGATGNEQFF.

The chain carries TRBV29-1 and TRBJ1-1, with a weak D call TRBD1 (5 bases). Germline lookup yields CDR1 SQVTM and CDR2 ANQGSEA. V lost 5 bases, J lost 5 bases, and 9 bases lay in between. The CDR3 is 11 amino acids. CDR3 DNA: TGCAGCGTTATACAGGCAACTGAAGCTTTCTTT. Translating it yields CSVIQATEAFF.